This TCR beta chain originates from a study of cytomegalovirus exposure and HLA in healthy donors. Broader study findings: Among the CMV-associated chains, three were confirmed in vitro as specific for CMV antigens. Presence/absence analyses took donor sequencing depth as roughly uniform.

The PCR made use of 60 Vbeta and 13 Jbeta primers. Clones were sequenced by immunoSEQ multiplex PCR, and TCRdb holds only the in-frame ones, with some missing. The table lists more than 50,000 clones. Remarks on this clone: Antigen specificity is unknown.

Trimming stripped 4 bases from V and 7 bases from J, with 8 bases between. CDR1 is MNHNY, CDR2 SVGAGI, per germline (reference sequence). This CDR3 is 12 amino acids long. The sample comprised PBMCs. The sequence was collected from a woman aged 40 to 49 in good health and CMV-seronegative. The V and J genes are TRBV6-6 and TRBJ2-1; tentative D call: TRBD2 (6 bases). For the CDR3, the DNA is TGTGCCAGCAGTTGGGACTTGAATGAGCAGTTCTTC. It is translated as CASSWDLNEQFF.